Listed below are T cell receptor beta chains from one sample, sequenced in a study of T cells in Graves' hyperthyroidism and ophthalmopathy. TCRdb redid the calling of the multiplex PCR reads with MiXCR, one entry per CDR3 protein. The table has some 300,000 distinct CDR3 sequences, 15% to 20% seen once. Specimen: blood. The receptors shown here come from a man under 40 with Graves' hyperthyroidism. Each CDR3 is given with its conserved first and last residue. The order of the fields is clone size, J gene, V gene, D gene, CDR3 DNA, CDR3 protein. D genes are given only for firm matches. Clone size is shown for a subset of rows, as once, few, many or a class of expanded clone.

NA TRBJ2-1 TRBV4-2 NA TGTGCCAGCAGCCGGAGATTAGGGGGAGGGGGCTACAATGAGCAGTTCTTC CASSRRLGGGGYNEQFF
NA TRBJ2-4 TRBV20-1 NA TGCAGTGCTAGAGATTATAAGGGGAAGCGAGCCAAAAACATTCAGTACTTC CSARDYKGKRAKNIQYF
many TRBJ2-5 TRBV2 NA TGTGCCAGCAGTGAAGGGTCCCAAGAGACCCAGTACTTC CASSEGSQETQYF
NA TRBJ2-2 TRBV10-3 NA TGTGCCACCAGAAGGGGCGGGGAGCTGTTTTTT CATRRGGELFF
many TRBJ2-5 TRBV7-2 TRBD1 TGTGCCAGCAGCTTAGAACAGGGGGAGACCCAGTACTTC CASSLEQGETQYF
few TRBJ1-3 TRBV6-1 NA TGTGCCAGCAACTCTGGAAACACCATATATTTT CASNSGNTIYF
few TRBJ1-1 TRBV5-1 NA TGCGCCACCGGGGGGGATTCTTCTGAAGCTTTCTTT CATGGDSSEAFF
NA TRBJ1-2 TRBV6-2/TRBV6-3 NA TGTGCCAGCAGCTACGACCAGGGACGGGGCTACACCTTC CASSYDQGRGYTF
many TRBJ2-5 TRBV7-2 NA TGTGCCAGCAGCTCGAGACTGGCGCGCGCCGAGACCCAGTACTTC CASSSRLARAETQYF
NA TRBJ1-2 TRBV27 NA TGTGCCAGCAGCCAAGGGCAGGGATATCCCTTTTCAAACTATGGCTACACCTTC CASSQGQGYPFSNYGYTF
many TRBJ1-2 TRBV27 NA TGTGCCAGCAGGGACTGGACCGAGGCGGGGGGCTACACCTTC CASRDWTEAGGYTF
few TRBJ2-5 TRBV6-1 NA TGTGCCAGCAGGAGGTCGCCGGTTCAAGAGACCCAGTACTTC CASRRSPVQETQYF
NA TRBJ1-5 TRBV19 NA TGTGCCAGTAGTATTGGGAGGGGCAGAGGATATAGCAATCAGCCCCAGCATTTT CASSIGRGRGYSNQPQHF
NA TRBJ2-1 TRBV7-9 TRBD2 TGTGCCAGCAGCTGGCTAGCGGGAGGGGGCAATGAGCAGTTCTTC CASSWLAGGGNEQFF
many TRBJ2-7 TRBV6-1 NA TGTGCCAGCTCTGGGGACCGCGAGCAGTACTTC CASSGDREQYF
many TRBJ2-1 TRBV18 NA TGTGCCAGCTCACCAAGCGGGTCGGGCAATGAGCAGTTCTTC CASSPSGSGNEQFF
NA TRBJ2-3 TRBV12-3/TRBV12-4 NA TGTGCCAGCAGTTTAGCGGGGGCAGGGGTTCCAGATACGCAGTATTTT CASSLAGAGVPDTQYF
NA TRBJ1-1 TRBV4-1 NA TGCACCAGCAGCCAAGGAAACTACGTGGGGTCGAACACTGAAGCCTTCTTT CTSSQGNYVGSNTEAFF
NA TRBJ2-5 TRBV5-1 TRBD2 TGCGCCAGCAGCTCTATGGGACTAGCGGGAGAAGAGACCCAGTACTTC CASSSMGLAGEETQYF
many TRBJ2-2 TRBV9 NA TGTGCCAGCAGTGTGGGTCCCACCGGGGAGCTGTTTTTT CASSVGPTGELFF
many TRBJ2-1 TRBV7-9 TRBD2 TGTGCCAGCAGCTTAGATCTAGCGGGAGTACCCTACAATGAGCAGTTCTTC CASSLDLAGVPYNEQFF
many TRBJ2-5 TRBV11-2 TRBD2 TGTGCCAGCAGCTTAAACCCAACTAGCGGCCAAGAGACCCAGTACTTC CASSLNPTSGQETQYF
many TRBJ1-5 TRBV28 TRBD1 TGTGCCAGCAGTGATCGGGACAGGCGTCAGCCCCAGCATTTT CASSDRDRRQPQHF
many TRBJ1-2 TRBV30 NA TGTGCCTGGAGTGTTCTGGGTAACTATGGCTACACCTTC CAWSVLGNYGYTF
many TRBJ1-1 TRBV12-3/TRBV12-4 NA TGTGCCAGCAGTCCCATGGGAGGGATGATAAACACTGAAGCTTTCTTT CASSPMGGMINTEAFF
few TRBJ1-5 TRBV5-1 NA TGCGCCAGCAGCTGGGCCCCGGGAAGCAATCAGCCCCAGCATTTT CASSWAPGSNQPQHF
NA TRBJ2-2 TRBV15 TRBD1 TGTGCCACATCCGGGACAGCGAACACCGGGGAGCTGTTTTTT CATSGTANTGELFF